The 17 T cell receptor beta chains given below trace back to one sample, sequenced in a study of tumor and adjacent non-tumor tissue in lung cancer (dated by TCRdb to about 2018). Library generation was performed with multiplex PCR. Reads for this sample came from an Illumina HiSeq 2500. TCRbeta libraries were built by three rounds of nested PCR using primers (Table S4), following protocols modified from ARM-PCR. Through fastp at Q25 and MiXCR, TCRdb rebuilt clones from the public reads, retaining in-frame beta chains. Identical CDR3 protein sequences are pooled into one entry, listed with their most common genes and DNA. The sample table lists 220,000 or so distinct CDR3 sequences, over 55% of them with a count of one. The ten largest make up 20% to 25% of the sample. RNA was extracted from bulk unsorted tissue and checked for quality with a NanoDrop ND-1000 and an Agilent 2100. Sample: lung tumor tissue. These receptors were collected from a man in his fifties or sixties with non-small cell lung cancer.

Regarding this clonotype: Its ends do not fully match the called genes, so a read error is possible. The chain combines TRBV11-2 with TRBJ1-1; D uncertain. Germline CDR1 SGHAT, CDR2 FQNNGV. The CDR3 covers 14 residues. Here the CDR3 DNA reads TGTGTCAGCAGCTTAGGAAGGGCTCGAACTGAAGCTTTCTTT. It translates to CVSSLGRARTEAFF.

In regard to this clonotype: A read error may be the cause here, since a much bigger clone is one base away. This chain uses TRBV10-2 with TRBJ2-7, with D maybe TRBD1 (6 bases). The CDR3 length is 14 residues. CDR1 and CDR2 from the germline V gene are WSHSY and SAAADI. V gave up 4 bases and J gave up 4 bases, with 14 bases separating them. CDR3 sequence (DNA): TGCGCCAGCAGTGTAATGAGTAGGGGGTACGAGCAGTACTTC. It is translated as CASSVMSRGYEQYF.

About this clonotype itself: A much larger clone differs from this one at a single base, so this may be a read error. Because the CDR3's place on the DNA is in doubt, the DNA is left out and the CDR3 is given as listed by TCRdb. V gene TRBV6-9 combines with J gene TRBJ2-4. The CDR3 is 15 residues long, counting both termini. Germline values: CDR1 MNHGY, CDR2 SVAAGI. This CDR3 is CASSSSCLSKNIQYF.

In the case of this clonotype: A read error may account for a junction end that differs from germline. This rearrangement joins TRBV11-3 to TRBJ1-5, with TRBD1 matching 7 bases. The CDR3 loop spans 15 amino acids. Germline loops: CDR1 SGHNT, CDR2 YENEEA. In nucleotides, the CDR3 is TGTGTCAGCAGCTTAGGCAGGGGGGACAATCAGCCCCAACATTTT. Translating it yields CVSSLGRGDNQPQHF.

This clonotype was picked up a small number of times. The rearrangement joins TRBV5-8 to TRBJ1-1; D may be TRBD1 (6 bases). Trimming took off 2 bases at V and 0 bases at J, with 11 bases between the two ends. Germline V gives CDR1 SGHTS, CDR2 YDEGEE. The length of the CDR3 is 15 residues. CDR3 loop: CASSFQGMMNTEAFF. The CDR3 DNA sequence: TGTGCCAGCAGCTTTCAGGGGATGATGAACACTGAAGCTTTCTTT.

A word on this clonotype: Being one base from a much bigger clone, this may be a read error. The chain carries TRBV6-1 and TRBJ1-6; tentative D call: TRBD1 (6 bases). In germline, CDR1 is MNHNS, CDR2 SASEGT. Trimming shortened V by 3 bases and J by 14 bases, and 23 bases separated the two germline ends. The CDR3 has 16 amino acids. The CDR3: CASSDHSGGPAPTLHF. In DNA, the CDR3 is TGTGCCAGCAGTGATCATAGCGGGGGGCCAGCTCCCACCCTCCACTTT.

This clonotype occurred once. One junction end does not reproduce the germline sequence, and a read error may be involved. Here the CDR3 DNA reads TGCACCAGCAGTGTCTTGACGCTTCCATACACCTTC. Its protein product is CTSSVLTLPYTF. V and J are TRBV10-2 and TRBJ1-2; no clear D. This CDR3 spans 12 amino acids. Germline V gene lookup returns CDR1 WSHSY and CDR2 SAAADI.

On this clonotype: With a much larger clone just one base away, this may be a read error. This sequence joins TRBV11-1 and TRBJ2-5, with D perhaps given as TRBD1 or TRBD2 (5 bases each). The CDR3 is 15 amino acids. Germline CDR1 reads SGHAT; CDR2 reads FQDESV (reference sequence). CDR3: CASSLGPAGQGTHYF. The CDR3 nucleotides read TGTGCCAGCAGCTTGGGACCGGCGGGCCAAGGGACCCATTACTTC.

This clonotype appeared many times. The J gene is TRBJ2-7, the V gene TRBV20-1; the match to TRBD2 covers 10 bases. The germline V gene encodes CDR1 DFQATT and CDR2 SNEGSKA (reference sequence). The CDR3 sequence is 15 residues long. The ends lost 5 bases at V and 0 bases at J; junction bases unmatched: 7. The CDR3 DNA reads as TGCAGTGCTCTCCCGGGACTAGCGAGCTCCTACGAGCAGTACTTC. It codes for CSALPGLASSYEQYF.

This clonotype came up a few times. DNA for the CDR3: TGCGCCAGCAGCTTCCAAGGACAGGGGGTCGGTGAGACCCAGTACTTC. This codes for CASSFQGQGVGETQYF. The chain has TRBV5-1 and TRBJ2-5; TRBD1 matches at 10 bases. The length of the CDR3 is 16 residues. With 2 bases clipped from V and 5 bases from J, the junction kept 9 bases outside the gene matches. CDR1 is SGHRS, CDR2 YFSETQ, per germline. Filled out from reference TRBV5-1 and TRBJ2-5, the complete variable domain reads KAGVTQTPRYLIKTRGQQVTLSCSPISGHRSVSWYQQTPGQGLQFLFEYFSETQRNKGNFPGRFSGRQFSNSRSEMNVSTLELGDSALYLCASSFQGQGVGETQYFGPGTRLLVL.

This clonotype was observed a handful of times. The chain joins TRBV4-1 to TRBJ1-6; 8 bases line up with TRBD1. Germline-derived CDR1 and CDR2 are MGHRA and YSYEKL. V shed 3 bases and J 7 bases; nucleotides not matched to a gene: 11. This CDR3 has 17 amino acids. The CDR3 sequence: CASSHFQGARGNSPLHF. In DNA form, the CDR3 reads TGCGCCAGCAGCCACTTCCAGGGGGCGCGGGGAAATTCACCCCTCCACTTT.

As to this clonotype: The CDR3 carries no conserved terminal phenylalanine or tryptophan, so it likely arises from a read error. The gene calls are TRBV28 and TRBJ2-3; tentatively, D is TRBD2 (6 bases). Germline values: CDR1 MDHEN, CDR2 SYDVKM. The CDR3 loop spans 15 amino acids. CDR3 residues: CASSLGGLFTETQYI. CDR3 coding DNA: TGTGCCAGCAGTTTAGGGGGACTCTTTACAGAAACGCAGTATATT.

This clonotype has only a few counts. A clone one base away is much larger, so this may be a read error. The chain combines TRBV11-2 with TRBJ1-2; D unresolved. Germline lookup yields CDR1 SGHAT and CDR2 FQNNGV. The CDR3 runs to 14 residues. The CDR3 protein is CTSSLAVRAGGYTF. CDR3 DNA sequence: TGTACCAGCAGCTTAGCAGTCAGAGCTGGGGGCTACACCTTC.

As for this clonotype: One end of the junction varies from germline; a read error may be responsible. The chain carries TRBV4-2 and TRBJ2-1, with D possibly matching TRBD1 (6 bases). Germline loops: CDR1 LGHNA, CDR2 YNFKEQ. This CDR3 has 17 residues. The chain's CDR3 is CARSQEAGARPYNEQFF. The DNA of the CDR3 is TGTGCCAGGAGCCAAGAGGCAGGGGCGAGACCCTACAATGAGCAGTTTTTC.

This clonotype was seen more than once but under ten times. The chain has TRBV7-9 and TRBJ1-6, with D possibly matching TRBD1 (5 bases). CDR3 length: 15 residues. The V gene's germline CDR1 is SEHNR and CDR2 FQNEAQ (reference sequence). Trimming stripped 4 bases from V and 6 bases from J, with 13 bases between. The CDR3 region is CASSSSYGGNSPLHF. The DNA for the CDR3 is TGTGCCAGCAGCTCATCCTACGGGGGTAATTCACCCCTCCACTTT.

Points on this clonotype: The junction does not match germline at one end; this may be a read error. The chain carries TRBV12-3 or TRBV12-4 and TRBJ1-2; possible D gene TRBD1, 6 bases. This CDR3 is built from 13 residues. The CDR3 reads CARSLDSNYGYTF. CDR3 nucleotides: TGTGCCAGGAGTTTGGACAGCAACTATGGCTACACCTTC.

In its sample, this clonotype was seen once. The junction departs from the called germline gene at one end, perhaps through a read error. The chain recombines TRBV11-2 with TRBJ2-3; the D gene is possibly TRBD1 (6 bases). Per the germline V gene, CDR1 is SGHAT and CDR2 is FQNNGV. CDR3 length: 13 residues. The CDR3 loop reads CASSPQGTHTQYF. CDR3 DNA: TGTGCCAGCAGCCCGCAGGGGACACATACGCAATATTTT.